This T cell receptor (beta chain) was retrieved from a study of blood T cell repertoires in COVID-19. Study background: COVID-19 samples collected from the United States, Italy and Spain covered acute and convalescent phases. Sources were T cells, B-cell-depleted T cells, or PBMCs; the material itself was cDNA or gDNA.

Methods used by the authors: Counts of nucleated cells, estimated from reference gene primer amplification, were obtained. Clones were read by immunoSEQ multiplex PCR, and TCRdb kept only the in-frame ones, dropping some. V and J calls and clone size are as listed in that table; D and trimming were resolved from the DNA. The table has 150,000 to 200,000 clones, roughly 80% seen once. Seattle cases were enrolled at active infection and followed longitudinally. The ends lost 6 bases at V and 0 bases at J; junction bases unmatched: 7. CDR3 size: 16 residues. CDR1 is MDHEN, CDR2 SYDVKM, per germline. The V and J genes are TRBV28 and TRBJ2-1; 8 bases match TRBD2. The sequenced sample was peripheral blood. The sequence was collected from a woman between 40 and 55 years old with COVID-19, enrolled during active disease. The chain's CDR3 is CASRSTSGGSYNEQFF. CDR3 DNA sequence: TGTGCCAGCAGGTCCACTAGCGGCGGCTCCTACAATGAGCAGTTCTTC. Combining the CDR3 with reference TRBV28 and TRBJ2-1 gives the whole variable domain DVKVTQSSRYLVKRTGEKVFLECVQDMDHENMFWYRQDPGLGLRLIYFSYDVKMKEKGDIPEGYSVSREKKERFSLILESASTNQTSMYLCASRSTSGGSYNEQFFGPGTRLTVL.